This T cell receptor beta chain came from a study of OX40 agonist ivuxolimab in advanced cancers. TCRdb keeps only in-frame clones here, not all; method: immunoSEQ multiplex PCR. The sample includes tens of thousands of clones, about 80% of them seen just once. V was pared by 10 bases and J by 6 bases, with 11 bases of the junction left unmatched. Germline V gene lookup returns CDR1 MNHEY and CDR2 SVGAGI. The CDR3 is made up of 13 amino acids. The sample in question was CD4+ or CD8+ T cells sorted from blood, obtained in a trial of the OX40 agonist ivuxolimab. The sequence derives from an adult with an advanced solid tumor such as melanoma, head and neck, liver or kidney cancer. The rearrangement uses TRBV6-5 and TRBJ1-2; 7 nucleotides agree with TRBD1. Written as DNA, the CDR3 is TGTGCCACCGCAAGGGGGACAGTTGATGGCTACACCTTC. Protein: CATARGTVDGYTF.